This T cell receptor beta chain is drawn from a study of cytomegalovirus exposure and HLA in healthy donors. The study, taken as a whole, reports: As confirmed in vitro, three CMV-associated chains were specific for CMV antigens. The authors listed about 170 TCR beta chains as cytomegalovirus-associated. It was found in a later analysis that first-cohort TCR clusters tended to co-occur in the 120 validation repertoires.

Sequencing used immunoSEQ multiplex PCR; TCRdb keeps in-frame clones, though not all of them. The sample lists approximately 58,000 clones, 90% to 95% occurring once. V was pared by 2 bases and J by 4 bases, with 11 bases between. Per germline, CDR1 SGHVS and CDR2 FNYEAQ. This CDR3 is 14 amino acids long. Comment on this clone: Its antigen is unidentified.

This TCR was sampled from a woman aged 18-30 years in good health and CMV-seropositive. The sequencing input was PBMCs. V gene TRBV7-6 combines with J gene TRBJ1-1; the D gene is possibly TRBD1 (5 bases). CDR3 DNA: TGTGCCAGCAGCTTACAGGGTAGCGGCACTGAAGCTTTCTTT. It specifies CASSLQGSGTEAFF.